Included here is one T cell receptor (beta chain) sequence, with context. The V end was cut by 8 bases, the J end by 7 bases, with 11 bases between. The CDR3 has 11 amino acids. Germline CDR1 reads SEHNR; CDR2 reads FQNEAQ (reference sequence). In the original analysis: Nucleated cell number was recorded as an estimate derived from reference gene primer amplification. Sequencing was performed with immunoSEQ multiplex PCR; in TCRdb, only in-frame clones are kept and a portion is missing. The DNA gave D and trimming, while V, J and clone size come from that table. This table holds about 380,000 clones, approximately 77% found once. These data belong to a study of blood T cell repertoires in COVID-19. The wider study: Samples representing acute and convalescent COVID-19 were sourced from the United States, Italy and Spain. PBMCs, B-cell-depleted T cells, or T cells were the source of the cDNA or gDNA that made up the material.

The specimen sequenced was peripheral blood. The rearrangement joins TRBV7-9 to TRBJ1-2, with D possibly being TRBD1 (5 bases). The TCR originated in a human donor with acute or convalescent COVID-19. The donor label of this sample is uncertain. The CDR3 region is CASAVGVGYTF. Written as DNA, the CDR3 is TGTGCCAGCGCGGTAGGGGTTGGCTACACCTTC.